The present T cell receptor (beta chain) was sequenced within a study of OX40 agonist ivuxolimab in advanced cancers. Study at large: A history of anti-PD-1, anti-PD-L1 or anti-CTLA-4 therapy was acceptable, and about 37% had some. Study findings and constraints: CD8+ T cells (on average) carried more expanded clones than CD4+ T cells. Antigens targeted by the expanded peripheral T cells were not determined.

The protocol was immunoSEQ multiplex PCR, while the TCRdb copy is restricted to in-frame clones and leaves out a portion. Here the sample spans roughly 92,000 clones, approximately 84% being singletons. About this clone itself: What it binds is unknown.

CDR3 size: 15 residues. The V gene lost 3 bases and the J gene lost 2 bases, with 8 bases spanning the gap. CDR1 MNHNS and CDR2 SASEGT come from the germline V gene. Material: CD4+ or CD8+ T cells sorted from blood, obtained in a trial of the OX40 agonist ivuxolimab. The chain joins TRBV6-1 to TRBJ2-6; perhaps TRBD2 as D (6 bases). The source of this sequence is an adult with an advanced solid tumor such as melanoma, head and neck, liver or kidney cancer. For the CDR3, the DNA is TGTGCCAGCAGTGACGGGGGAGCTGGGGCCAACGTCCTGACTTTC. Translated: CASSDGGAGANVLTF.